A single sample is the source of the 23 T cell receptor beta chains below, sequenced in a study of beta chain features in type 1 diabetes. Investigators reverse transcribed all isolated RNA, so they sequenced expressed TCRB transcripts. TCRdb's copy holds only in-frame clones and misses some; the assay was immunoSEQ multiplex PCR. The sample lists about 160,000 clones, about 8.1% occurring once. Sequencing input: central memory CD4+ T cells from blood. These receptors all stem from a man younger than 35 in good health.

This clone was detected a few times. The chain has TRBV6-5 and TRBJ1-1; D uncertain. This CDR3 is built from 16 residues. Germline V gene data show CDR1 as MNHEY and CDR2 as SVGAGI. Trimming took off 2 bases at V and 0 bases at J, with 13 bases between the two ends. CDR3 DNA: TGTGCCAGCAGTTACGATTCGGGGAAAATGAACACTGAAGCTTTCTTT. Amino acid sequence: CASSYDSGKMNTEAFF.

The chain joins TRBV7-2 to TRBJ1-2; TRBD1 matches at 7 bases. Trimming at V came to 4 bases and at J to 8 bases, leaving 10 bases not matched to a gene. Germline CDR1 SGHTA, CDR2 FQGNSA. The length of the CDR3 is 14 residues. CDR3: CASSWTGGGRGYTF. In nucleotides, the CDR3 is TGTGCCAGCAGCTGGACAGGCGGCGGTAGAGGCTACACCTTC.

This clone came up once. This rearrangement joins TRBV7-2 to TRBJ1-2; D is possibly TRBD1 (5 bases). With 7 bases removed from V and 8 bases from J, the gap between germline ends came to 14 bases. Germline-derived CDR1 and CDR2 are SGHTA and FQGNSA. The CDR3 runs 12 residues. The CDR3 protein is CASTPGSIGYTF. The CDR3 DNA reads as TGTGCCAGCACCCCAGGGTCGATAGGCTACACCTTC. Combining the CDR3 with reference TRBV7-2 and TRBJ1-2 gives the whole variable domain GAGVSQSPSNKVTEKGKDVELRCDPISGHTALYWYRQSLGQGLEFLIYFQGNSAPDKSGLPSDRFSAERTGGSVSTLTIQRTQQEDSAVYLCASTPGSIGYTFGSGTRLTVV.

The chain recombines TRBV4-2 with TRBJ2-3, with a possible D match to TRBD2 (6 bases). The CDR3 has 17 amino acids. Per germline, CDR1 LGHNA and CDR2 YNFKEQ. The V gene lost 2 bases and the J gene lost 1 base, with 16 bases spanning the gap. The CDR3 reads CASSQSTSLPGTDTQYF. The CDR3 region has the DNA TGTGCCAGCAGCCAATCCACTAGCTTGCCTGGCACAGATACGCAGTATTTT.

Here the CDR3 reads CASSRSRGALEAFF. Written as DNA, the CDR3 is TGTGCCAGCAGCCGATCCCGGGGAGCCCTGGAAGCTTTCTTT. The chain is built from TRBV13 and TRBJ1-1, with unresolved D. There are 14 residues in the CDR3. Germline values: CDR1 PRHDT, CDR2 FYEKMQ (reference sequence). The ends were cut back, 5 bases at V and 8 bases at J, with 18 bases in the middle.

This clone was seen more than once but under ten times. The chain's CDR3 is CASRAGGLTETQYF. Here the CDR3 DNA reads TGTGCCAGCAGGGCAGGGGGGCTGACGGAGACCCAGTACTTC. V and J are TRBV28 and TRBJ2-5; TRBD1 might be the D (7 bases). Germline V gene lookup returns CDR1 MDHEN and CDR2 SYDVKM. CDR3 length: 14 residues. V was trimmed by 6 bases and J by 5 bases, leaving 16 bases between them.

This chain uses TRBV5-1 with TRBJ1-1; D possibly corresponds to TRBD1 (6 bases). This CDR3 is built from 13 residues. Germline V lookup: CDR1 SGHRS, CDR2 YFSETQ. V lost 3 bases and J lost 4, with 10 bases in between. The CDR3, as DNA: TGCGCCAGCAGCTCACAGGGTGCCACTGAAGCTTTCTTT. Residues: CASSSQGATEAFF.

The rearrangement links TRBV30 to TRBJ1-5; 7 nucleotides line up with TRBD1. Looked up from germline, CDR1 is GTSNPN and CDR2 is SVGIG (reference sequence). Unmatched junction bases numbered 9, after V lost 8 bases and J lost 5 bases. This CDR3 has 13 amino acids. In nucleotides, the CDR3 is TGTGCCGGGTCTAAAGGGACAGATCAGCCCCAGCATTTT. Its translation: CAGSKGTDQPQHF.

The sample holds many counts of this clone. The chain links TRBV5-1 to TRBJ1-2, with TRBD1 as a possible D gene (6 bases). V lost 3 bases to trimming and J lost 9 bases, with 18 bases between them. The CDR3 has 14 residues. Germline V gene data show CDR1 as SGHRS and CDR2 as YFSETQ. The CDR3, as DNA: TGCGCCAGCAGCTCGGCGAGGGGGAAAGGTAGCTACACCTTC. It encodes CASSSARGKGSYTF.

This chain links TRBV7-6 with TRBJ2-3, with D maybe TRBD1 (6 bases). Germline V gene lookup returns CDR1 SGHVS and CDR2 FNYEAQ. This CDR3 spans 13 amino acids. The V and J ends lost 5 bases and 4 bases respectively, with 10 bases between them. CDR3 region: CASSHRDPDTQYF. The CDR3 DNA is TGTGCCAGCAGCCACAGGGACCCAGATACGCAGTATTTT.

This clone was seen repeatedly, ten times or more. V usage is TRBV4-2 and J usage is TRBJ1-4; maybe TRBD1 (6 bases). V was trimmed by 0 bases and J by 8 bases, leaving 13 bases between them. The germline V gene has CDR1 LGHNA and CDR2 YNFKEQ. CDR3 size: 15 residues. The CDR3 protein is CASSQEAGHPEKLFF. The CDR3 nucleotides read TGTGCCAGCAGCCAAGAAGCGGGACACCCAGAAAAACTGTTTTTT.

The rearrangement uses TRBV29-1 and TRBJ2-3, with 8 nucleotides matching TRBD2. Germline-derived CDR1 and CDR2 are SQVTM and ANQGSEA. The CDR3 sequence is 15 residues long. V shed 5 bases, J shed 0 bases, and the junction held 7 bases outside the gene matches. The CDR3 sequence is CSVSVSGGSTDTQYF. CDR3 nucleotides: TGCAGCGTTTCCGTAAGCGGGGGAAGCACAGATACGCAGTATTTT.

The sample holds a few counts of this clone. This chain joins TRBV21-1 and TRBJ2-3; TRBD2 is the table's D call, not checked against the DNA. TRBV21-1 is reported as a pseudogene. The CDR3 has 19 residues. The CDR3 protein is CASTPRKGLAGGVTDTQYF. The CDR3, as DNA: TGTGCCAGCACCCCTAGGAAGGGACTAGCGGGGGGCGTTACAGATACGCAGTATTTT.

The table lists this clone with a few counts. The gene calls are TRBV2 and TRBJ2-7, with D maybe TRBD2 (7 bases). The CDR3 loop spans 14 amino acids. Trimming stripped 6 bases from V and 3 bases from J, with 15 bases between. Germline V gene lookup returns CDR1 SNHLY and CDR2 FYNNEI. CDR3 sequence reads: CASRGGQGHYEQYF. CDR3 DNA sequence: TGTGCCAGCAGGGGGGGGCAGGGCCACTACGAGCAGTACTTC. Using reference TRBV2 and TRBJ2-7 for the parts outside the CDR3, the full variable domain is EPEVTQTPSHQVTQMGQEVILRCVPISNHLYFYWYRQILGQKVEFLVSFYNNEISEKSEIFDDQFSVERPDGSNFTLKIRSTKLEDSAMYFCASRGGQGHYEQYFGPGTRLTVT.

This clone was seen many times. The chain uses TRBV27 and TRBJ2-3; D gene uncertain. CDR1 MNHEY and CDR2 SMNVEV come from the germline V gene (reference sequence). The V end was cut by 2 bases, the J end by 8 bases, with 8 bases between. The CDR3 has 12 amino acids. The CDR3 loop is CASSLVTGTQYF. Written as DNA, the CDR3 is TGTGCCAGCAGTTTAGTGACTGGTACGCAGTATTTT.

The gene calls are TRBV7-8 and TRBJ2-3; 7 positions agree with TRBD2. The CDR3 contains 16 residues. V lost 2 bases, J lost 2 bases, and 7 bases stayed unmatched. Germline CDR1 SGHVS, CDR2 FQNEAQ. The CDR3, as DNA: TGTGCCAGCAGCTTACGGACGGGAGGTTACACAGATACGCAGTATTTT. This codes for CASSLRTGGYTDTQYF.

This clone showed up just a few times. This rearrangement joins TRBV27 to TRBJ1-3; D unclear. Deletions cut 5 bases from V and 0 bases from J, with 11 bases between. The CDR3 totals 15 residues. Germline V lookup: CDR1 MNHEY, CDR2 SMNVEV (reference sequence). For the CDR3, the DNA is TGTGCCAGCAGTCTCAGTTCCGACTCTGGAAACACCATATATTTT. Translating gives CASSLSSDSGNTIYF.

As to this clone: This CDR3 is also generated by other DNA sequences in the sample. The rearrangement uses TRBV27 and TRBJ1-1; 7 nucleotides align to TRBD1. Unmatched junction bases numbered 4, after V lost 0 bases and J lost 3 bases. This CDR3 has 15 amino acids. The V gene's germline CDR1 is MNHEY and CDR2 SMNVEV (reference sequence). CDR3 nucleotides: TGTGCCAGCAGTTTATCGGGCAGGGGGGACACTGAAGCTTTCTTT. Amino acid sequence: CASSLSGRGDTEAFF.

The chain uses TRBV15 and TRBJ2-1; D possibly corresponds to TRBD2 (6 bases). Germline V gene sequence: CDR1 LNHNV, CDR2 YYDKDF (reference sequence). V was clipped by 2 bases and J by 6 bases, with 17 bases between them. The CDR3 consists of 16 residues. The CDR3 here is CATSRPRQGGSNEQFF. CDR3 sequence (DNA): TGTGCCACCAGCAGACCCCGACAAGGAGGGTCCAATGAGCAGTTCTTC. The full variable domain, completed using reference TRBV15 and TRBJ2-1, is DAMVIQNPRYQVTQFGKPVTLSCSQTLNHNVMYWYQQKSSQAPKLLFHYYDKDFNNEADTPDNFQSRRPNTSFCFLDIRSPGLGDTAMYLCATSRPRQGGSNEQFFGPGTRLTVL.

This chain links TRBV18 with TRBJ2-5, with D possibly TRBD2 on 6 matching bases. The CDR3 runs to 15 residues. Germline-derived CDR1 and CDR2 are KGHSH and LQKENI. The V and J ends lost 3 bases and 3 bases respectively, with 14 bases between them. CDR3 DNA sequence: TGTGCCAGCTCACCCTCGGGGGATTTCGAAGAGACCCAGTACTTC. Translating gives CASSPSGDFEETQYF. Supplemented by reference TRBV18 and TRBJ2-5, the full variable domain reads NAGVMQNPRHLVRRRGQEARLRCSPMKGHSHVYWYRQLPEEGLKFMVYLQKENIIDESGMPKERFSAEFPKEGPSILRIQQVVRGDSAAYFCASSPSGDFEETQYFGPGTRLLVL.

The genes are TRBV6-6 and TRBJ2-5, with D possibly TRBD2 on 6 matching bases. The germline V and J ends were trimmed by 6 bases and 1 base, with 15 bases remaining between them. CDR1 is MNHNY, CDR2 SVGAGI, per germline (reference sequence). This CDR3 has 15 residues. The CDR3 loop reads CASRPTGTFQETQYF. In DNA form, the CDR3 reads TGTGCCAGCAGACCTACCGGGACTTTCCAAGAGACCCAGTACTTC.

The sample holds a few counts of this clone. J is TRBJ1-5 and V is TRBV19; 7 nucleotides line up with TRBD1. The CDR3 covers 15 residues. In germline, CDR1 is LNHDA, CDR2 SQIVND (reference sequence). V was pared by 7 bases and J by 1 base, with 7 bases of the junction left unmatched. This CDR3 is CASTASTGSNQPQHF. The CDR3 region has the DNA TGTGCCAGTACCGCCTCGACAGGGAGCAATCAGCCCCAGCATTTT.

This clone has a handful of counts. The V call is TRBV7-3, the J call TRBJ2-1, with TRBD2 identical over 9 bases. V lost 2 bases and J lost 7; bases outside the gene matches: 12. CDR1 and CDR2 (germline): SGHTA, FQGTGA. The CDR3 has 17 amino acids. The CDR3, as DNA: TGTGCCAGCAGCTTAGGGCTAGCGGGGCTCTTGGGGAATGAGCAGTTCTTC. Translating gives CASSLGLAGLLGNEQFF.